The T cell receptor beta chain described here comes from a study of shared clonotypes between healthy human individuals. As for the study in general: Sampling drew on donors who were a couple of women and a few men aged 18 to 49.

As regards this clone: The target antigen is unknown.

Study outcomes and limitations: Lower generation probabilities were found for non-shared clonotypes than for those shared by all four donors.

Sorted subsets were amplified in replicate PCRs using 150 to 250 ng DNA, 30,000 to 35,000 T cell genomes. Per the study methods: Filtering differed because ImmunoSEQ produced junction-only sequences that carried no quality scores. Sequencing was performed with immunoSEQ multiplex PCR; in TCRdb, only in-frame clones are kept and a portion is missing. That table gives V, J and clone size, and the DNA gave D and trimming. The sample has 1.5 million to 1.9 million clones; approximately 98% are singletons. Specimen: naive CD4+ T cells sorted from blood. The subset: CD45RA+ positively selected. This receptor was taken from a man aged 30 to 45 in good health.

CDR3 sequence (DNA): TGTGCCAGCAGTTCAGGTTCTAGCACCGTCACAGATACGCAGTATTTT. Translated, it gives CASSSGSSTVTDTQYF. J is TRBJ2-3 and V is TRBV6-5, with D possibly TRBD2 on 5 matching bases. The CDR3 loop spans 16 amino acids. V lost 4 bases and J lost 2, with 16 bases in between. Germline CDR1 is MNHEY and CDR2 is SVGAGI.